The 3 T cell receptor beta chains in this list originate from one sample, sequenced in a study of breast tumors, draining lymph nodes, adjacent tissues. TCRdb called the multiplex PCR reads again in MiXCR, with one record for every CDR3 protein. The sample has nearly 200,000 distinct CDR3 sequences, 25% to 40% seen once; the top ten hold more than 4%. The lymph nodes were axillary draining lymph nodes from breast cancer patients. The specimen sequenced was axillary lymph node tissue. These receptors all stem from a female donor with breast cancer. Some clones in this sample may be carry-over from other donors' samples.

CDR3 sequence reads: CAWSVGGGLGNYGYTF. The DNA of the CDR3 is TGTGCCTGGAGTGTGGGGGGGGGTTTAGGGAACTATGGCTACACCTTC. V is TRBV30 and J is TRBJ1-2; D perhaps matches TRBD1 (5 bases). The CDR3 contains 16 residues. Germline values: CDR1 GTSNPN, CDR2 SVGIG (reference sequence). Trimming cost V 0 bases and J 2 bases, with 16 bases left between them. The full variable domain, its missing parts supplied by reference TRBV30 and TRBJ1-2, is SQTIHQWPATLVQPVGSPLSLECTVEGTSNPNLYWYRQAAGRGLQLLFYSVGIGQISSEVPQNLSASRPQDRQFILSSKKLLLSDSGFYLCAWSVGGGLGNYGYTFGSGTRLTVV.

Ten or more counts support this clonotype. V is TRBV19 and J is TRBJ2-2, with D unresolved. Trimming removed 8 bases from V and 6 bases from J, with 10 bases in between. In germline, CDR1 is LNHDA, CDR2 SQIVND (reference sequence). The CDR3 contains 12 residues. The CDR3 protein is CASRSFAGELFF. In DNA form, the CDR3 reads TGTGCCAGTCGGAGTTTTGCCGGGGAGCTGTTTTTT.

A note on this clonotype: Mismatch with germline at one junction end may stem from a read error. J is TRBJ2-4 and V is TRBV19, with a tentative D call TRBD1 (6 bases). CDR3 length: 17 residues. Germline V CDR1 and CDR2: LNHDA, SQIVND (reference sequence). The CDR3 DNA reads TGTGCCAGTATGGGCGCAGTACCACTCCCAGGGGAAAACATTCAGTCCTTC. This gives the protein CASMGAVPLPGENIQSF.